This T cell receptor (beta chain) was captured in a study of blood T cell repertoires in COVID-19. Across the whole study: From T cells, B-cell-depleted T cells, or PBMCs came the material, which was cDNA or gDNA.

Individuals aged 18 to 89 years were recruited from around 22 US areas. Produced via immunoSEQ multiplex PCR; TCRdb's table is partial and in-frame only. This table holds 190,000 or so clones, 85% to 90% found once. Input material: PBMCs or T cells enriched from blood (not recorded which). The sequence derives from a man aged 25 to 40 who had recovered from COVID-19.

The CDR3 spells CAWSVVPNQQFF. CDR3 nucleotides: TGTGCCTGGAGTGTAGTGCCTAATCAGCAGTTCTTC. The genes are TRBV30 and TRBJ2-1, with D uncertain. The length of the CDR3 is 12 residues. The V end lost 0 bases, the J end lost 11 bases, and 11 bases lay between the germline ends. The germline gives CDR1 GTSNPN, CDR2 SVGIG (reference sequence). Complete variable domain (other parts from reference TRBV30 and TRBJ2-1): SQTIHQWPATLVQPVGSPLSLECTVEGTSNPNLYWYRQAAGRGLQLLFYSVGIGQISSEVPQNLSASRPQDRQFILSSKKLLLSDSGFYLCAWSVVPNQQFFGPGTRLTVL.